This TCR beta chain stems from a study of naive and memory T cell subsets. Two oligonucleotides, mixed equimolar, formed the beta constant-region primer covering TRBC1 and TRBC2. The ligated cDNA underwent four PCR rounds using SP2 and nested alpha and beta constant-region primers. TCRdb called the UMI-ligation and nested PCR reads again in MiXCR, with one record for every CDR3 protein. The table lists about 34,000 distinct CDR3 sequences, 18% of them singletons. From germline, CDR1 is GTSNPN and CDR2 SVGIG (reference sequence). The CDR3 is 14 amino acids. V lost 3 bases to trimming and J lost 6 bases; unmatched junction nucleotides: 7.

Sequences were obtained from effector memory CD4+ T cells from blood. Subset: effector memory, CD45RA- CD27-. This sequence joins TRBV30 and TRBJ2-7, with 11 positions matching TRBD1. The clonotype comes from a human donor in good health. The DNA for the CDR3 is TGTGCCTGGAGGGCCGGGACAGGGGGAGTCGAGCAGTACTTC. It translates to CAWRAGTGGVEQYF. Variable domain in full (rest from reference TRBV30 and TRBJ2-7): SQTIHQWPATLVQPVGSPLSLECTVEGTSNPNLYWYRQAAGRGLQLLFYSVGIGQISSEVPQNLSASRPQDRQFILSSKKLLLSDSGFYLCAWRAGTGGVEQYFGPGTRLTVT.